The next 7 T cell receptor beta chains were all read from a single sample in a study of CD8 T cells in Susac syndrome. cDNA came from approximately 0.5 to 1 ug RNA primed by random hexamers. TCRdb itself ran the immunoSEQ multiplex PCR reads through MiXCR, one entry per CDR3 protein. The table includes fewer than 350,000 distinct CDR3 sequences, about 91% detected once. Source material: CD4+ T cells from PBMCs. The receptors were sampled from a human donor with multiple sclerosis.

CDR3 residues: CASSPGEHTGELFF. The CDR3 DNA sequence: TGTGCCAGCAGCCCTGGTGAACACACCGGGGAGCTGTTTTTT. The chain has TRBV12-3 or TRBV12-4 and TRBJ2-2; no reliable D call. The V and J ends lost 6 bases and 3 bases respectively, with 11 bases between them. The CDR3 extends over 14 amino acids.

The chain employs TRBV6-1 and TRBJ2-1; D unresolved. With 6 bases removed from V and 0 bases from J, the gap between germline ends came to 15 bases. The CDR3 covers 16 residues. Germline V gives CDR1 MNHNS, CDR2 SASEGT. The DNA for the CDR3 is TGTGCCAGCAGGACCTCCATGGGAATCTCCTACAATGAGCAGTTCTTC. It is translated as CASRTSMGISYNEQFF.

The chain carries TRBV29-1 and TRBJ2-3; TRBD2 matches at 15 bases. V shed 7 bases, J shed 4 bases, and the junction held 27 bases outside the gene matches. Per germline, CDR1 SQVTM and CDR2 ANQGSEA. The CDR3 is 22 amino acids. The CDR3 here is CSAPNTLGWGLAGGALADTQYF. Here the CDR3 DNA reads TGCAGCGCCCCAAATACACTGGGGTGGGGACTAGCGGGAGGAGCTCTCGCAGATACGCAGTATTTT.

This clonotype was seen a single time. V usage is TRBV19 and J usage is TRBJ2-7; no definite D call. CDR1 is LNHDA and CDR2 is SQIVND in the germline V gene (reference sequence). V was shortened by 2 bases and J by 1 base, with 9 bases between the two germline ends. The CDR3 sequence is 14 residues long. The CDR3 nucleotides are TGTGCCAGTAGTATATCTGGCATTTCCTACGAGCAGTACTTC. This translates into CASSISGISYEQYF. Full variable domain (remainder filled in from reference TRBV19 and TRBJ2-7): DGGITQSPKYLFRKEGQNVTLSCEQNLNHDAMYWYRQDPGQGLRLIYYSQIVNDFQKGDIAEGYSVSREKKESFPLTVTSAQKNPTAFYLCASSISGISYEQYFGPGTRLTVT.

The chain is built from TRBV29-1 and TRBJ2-5; no reliable D call. The CDR3 has 13 residues. Per germline, CDR1 SQVTM and CDR2 ANQGSEA. Trimming took off 4 bases at V and 5 bases at J, with 14 bases between the two ends. The CDR3 reads CSVVASEGETQYF. In nucleotides, the CDR3 is TGCAGCGTTGTGGCCTCGGAAGGGGAGACCCAGTACTTC.

In this sample, this clonotype turned up once. The DNA of the CDR3 is TGCAGTGCTTACCCGGGACAGTTTTTGTCTGAAGCTTTCTTT. Translating gives CSAYPGQFLSEAFF. The V gene is TRBV20-1, the J gene TRBJ1-1, with 7 bases matching TRBD1. CDR3 length: 14 residues. V lost 5 bases and J lost 6; bases outside the gene matches: 12. In germline, CDR1 is DFQATT, CDR2 SNEGSKA (reference sequence).

This rearrangement joins TRBV19 to TRBJ2-3, with D tentatively TRBD2 (6 bases). The CDR3 runs to 15 residues. Germline V gene lookup returns CDR1 LNHDA and CDR2 SQIVND (reference sequence). The V and J ends lost 7 bases and 0 bases respectively, with 14 bases between them. The chain's CDR3 is CASTFGSGSTDTQYF. CDR3 bases: TGTGCCAGTACCTTTGGGAGCGGGAGCACAGATACGCAGTATTTT. Drawing the rest from reference TRBV19 and TRBJ2-3, the complete variable domain is DGGITQSPKYLFRKEGQNVTLSCEQNLNHDAMYWYRQDPGQGLRLIYYSQIVNDFQKGDIAEGYSVSREKKESFPLTVTSAQKNPTAFYLCASTFGSGSTDTQYFGPGTRLTVL.